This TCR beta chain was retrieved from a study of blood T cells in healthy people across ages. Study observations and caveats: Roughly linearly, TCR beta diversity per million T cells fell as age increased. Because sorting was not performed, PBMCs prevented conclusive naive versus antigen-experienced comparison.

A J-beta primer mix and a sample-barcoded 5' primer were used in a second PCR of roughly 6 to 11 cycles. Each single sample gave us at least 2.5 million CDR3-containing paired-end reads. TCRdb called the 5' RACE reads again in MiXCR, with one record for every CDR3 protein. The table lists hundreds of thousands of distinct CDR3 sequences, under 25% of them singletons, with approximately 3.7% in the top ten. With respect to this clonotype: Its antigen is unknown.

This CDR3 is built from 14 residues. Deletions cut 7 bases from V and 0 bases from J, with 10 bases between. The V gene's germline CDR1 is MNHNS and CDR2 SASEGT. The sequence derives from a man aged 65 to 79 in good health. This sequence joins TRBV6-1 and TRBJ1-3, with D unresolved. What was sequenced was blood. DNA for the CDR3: TGTGCCAGCACCTCTGAGCTCTCTGGAAACACCATATATTTT. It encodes CASTSELSGNTIYF.